One sample yielded the 5 T cell receptor beta chains listed below, sequenced in a study of regulatory T cells in long-lasting Graves disease. The time point is: newly diagnosed GD, antithyroid drugs for less than 3 months. PBMCs were the source of the RNA used for TCR sequencing. Arm-PCR of CDR3 regions and iRepertoire HTBI primers were used to build TCR beta libraries. TCRdb passed the multiplex PCR reads through MiXCR, listing each CDR3 protein once. Found here are 350,000 to 550,000 distinct CDR3 sequences, around 15% of them singletons; the top ten hold about 25%. The sample also formed part of further work on T cells in Graves' hyperthyroidism and ophthalmopathy.

The specimen was peripheral blood mononuclear cells (PBMCs), collected at new diagnosis, from a patient treated with antithyroid drugs. Every receptor here comes from a woman between 18 and 29 years old with Graves disease.

The chain joins TRBV29-1 to TRBJ2-3; TRBD2 agrees at 7 bases. CDR3 size: 15 residues. Germline CDR1 reads SQVTM; CDR2 reads ANQGSEA. The V gene end was trimmed by 2 bases and the J gene end by 2 bases; junction bases not matched to a gene: 7. The CDR3 loop reads CSVEIPSGFTDTQYF. The CDR3 DNA sequence: TGCAGCGTTGAAATCCCTAGCGGATTCACAGATACGCAGTATTTT.

V is TRBV7-9 and J is TRBJ2-1; 7 nucleotides line up with TRBD2. In germline, CDR1 is SEHNR, CDR2 FQNEAQ (reference sequence). The CDR3 loop spans 17 amino acids. Trimming took 3 bases from V and 0 from J; bases not matched to a gene: 8. The CDR3 is CASSLQDLADSYNEQFF. In DNA, the CDR3 is TGTGCCAGCAGCTTGCAGGACCTAGCGGACTCCTACAATGAGCAGTTCTTC.

This clonotype has ten or more counts. The V gene is TRBV7-2, the J gene TRBJ2-3; D is possibly TRBD1 or TRBD2 (5 bases each). Germline lookup yields CDR1 SGHTA and CDR2 FQGNSA. This CDR3 has 15 amino acids. Trimming removed 2 bases from V and 6 bases from J, with 15 bases in between. CDR3 nucleotides: TGTGCCAGCAGCTTACTGGGACCCGGGGCGGATACGCAGTATTTT. Amino acids: CASSLLGPGADTQYF.

As concerns this clonotype: Relative to the germline gene, one junction end is altered; a read error may explain this. The rearrangement joins TRBV5-5 to TRBJ2-2, with D perhaps TRBD1 (5 bases). Germline CDR1 and CDR2: SGHKS and YYEKEE (reference sequence). This CDR3 is built from 16 residues. In DNA, the CDR3 is TGCGCCAGCAGCGCCGGAGCCCAGGGAAACACCGGGGAGCTGTTTTTT. The encoded protein is CASSAGAQGNTGELFF.

As regards this clonotype: This may be a read error, as it is one base from a much larger clone. CDR3 bases: TGTGCCAACAGTCCCCTCGTCCAGAAGAACACTGAAGCTTTCTTT. Translation gives CANSPLVQKNTEAFF. This chain uses TRBV28 with TRBJ1-1; no reliable D call. From germline, CDR1 is MDHEN and CDR2 SYDVKM. There are 15 residues in the CDR3.